These 4 T cell receptor beta chains originate from one sample sequenced in a study of shared clonotypes between healthy human individuals. The repertoire was sequenced with immunoSEQ multiplex PCR; TCRdb's copy has only in-frame clones and lacks some. The profile shows 330,000 or so clones, approximately 79% of them singletons. The sample taken for sequencing was memory CD4+ T cells sorted from blood. The sample's subset: CD45RA-negative fraction. The origin of the receptors is a man under 40 in good health.

The chain couples TRBV19 to TRBJ1-5; D uncertain. Trimming took 5 bases from V and 2 from J, leaving 7 bases between them. This CDR3 is built from 13 residues. The germline V gene encodes CDR1 LNHDA and CDR2 SQIVND (reference sequence). Written as DNA, the CDR3 is TGTGCCAGTAGTTTCGACGGCAATCAGCCCCAGCATTTT. Its translation: CASSFDGNQPQHF.

This clone was seen only a few times. The genes are TRBV19 and TRBJ1-2; D might be TRBD1 (6 bases). The CDR3 loop spans 13 amino acids. The germline CDR1 and CDR2 sequences are LNHDA and SQIVND (reference sequence). Between the trimmed V and J ends, which lost 6 bases and 2 bases, there was a span of 10 bases. Written as DNA, the CDR3 is TGTGCCAGTAGAAAAGACAGGAACTATGGCTACACCTTC. This encodes CASRKDRNYGYTF. Full variable domain (outside the CDR3, taken from reference TRBV19 and TRBJ1-2): DGGITQSPKYLFRKEGQNVTLSCEQNLNHDAMYWYRQDPGQGLRLIYYSQIVNDFQKGDIAEGYSVSREKKESFPLTVTSAQKNPTAFYLCASRKDRNYGYTFGSGTRLTVV.

This clone was counted a few times. V gene TRBV18 combines with J gene TRBJ2-7, with a possible D match to TRBD1 (5 bases). Between the trimmed V and J ends, which lost 3 bases and 7 bases, there was a span of 16 bases. Germline V gene sequence: CDR1 KGHSH, CDR2 LQKENI. This CDR3 region has 14 residues. The CDR3 sequence is CASSPIGQAEEQYF. The CDR3 region has the DNA TGTGCCAGCTCACCTATCGGACAAGCAGAGGAGCAGTACTTC.

The chain uses TRBV27 and TRBJ2-7; D remains unclear. V shed 3 bases and J shed 3 bases, with 12 bases lying between them. Germline V gene lookup returns CDR1 MNHEY and CDR2 SMNVEV (reference sequence). The CDR3 runs 14 residues. The CDR3 is CASSLWSPLYEQYF. CDR3 bases: TGTGCCAGCAGTTTGTGGTCTCCCCTCTACGAGCAGTACTTC.